This T cell receptor (beta chain) is drawn from a study of blood T cell repertoires in COVID-19 (TCRdb year 2020). Context from the whole study: Samples covering the acute and convalescent phases of COVID-19 were provided by collaborators in the United States, Italy and Spain. The material from the prospective study consisted of cDNA or gDNA derived from T cells, B-cell-depleted T cells, or PBMCs. The dataset comprised deeply sampled blood TCRbeta repertoires from subjects exposed to, actively infected with, or recovered from COVID-19. The repertoires were released in a freely available public database meant as a resource for research on the immune response to SARS-CoV-2. The samples were drawn from two sources: the first 160 participants of the ongoing ImmuneRACE study, and over 950 subjects contributed by 6 global collaborators. The sample metadata nearly always contained a de-identified subject ID, COVID-19 status, age in years and sex. HLA class I and class II types, where available, came from metadata supplied by the sample provider rather than from assay-based typing.

At one collaborating source in Seattle, patients were enrolled during active infection and were followed longitudinally through the course of disease. The collaborating institutions used their own protocols to collect whole blood in K2EDTA tubes. For TCRbeta analysis, collaborators shipped samples in one of three forms: frozen whole blood, isolated PBMCs, or DNA extracted from either of those sample types. Beyond this particular receptor, the publication reports: Clinical and demographic metadata were provided uncurated, with the amount varying by source and participant.

Note on this clone: Its antigen remains unidentified. Base qualities are missing; no much larger clone stands one base away.

TCRbeta CDR3 regions were amplified from genomic DNA using the immunoSEQ Assay, a bias-controlled multiplex PCR. The paper's data handling went like this. Nucleated cell counts per sample were estimated from amplification of reference gene primers within the assay. To quantify the absolute abundance of each unique TCRbeta CDR3 rearrangement, sequence reads were collapsed and filtered. For each sample, productive Simpson clonality was calculated by taking the square root of Simpson's diversity index across productive rearrangements. Drawn from immuneACCESS, this table holds only the in-frame rearrangements with V and J called that TCRdb kept. Clones are partly lost; checked studies trace under half to an unresolved V gene and leave the rest unexplained. That table supplies the V and J calls and clone size; D and trimming were determined from the DNA. The sample contains about 250,000 clones, 65% to 85% of them found a single time. Of the sample, 15% to 19% is held by the ten largest clones.

The specimen was peripheral blood. The source of this sequence is a person aged 70 to 79 with COVID-19, enrolled during active disease.

The CDR3 has the sequence CASSLSTATNEKLFF. The nucleotide sequence is given as TGTGCCAGCAGCCTATCAACTGCAACTAATGAAAAACTGTTTTTT. The receptor chain draws on TRBV5-4 and TRBJ1-4; the D gene remains uncertain. According to the germline V gene (reference sequence), CDR1 reads SGHNT and CDR2 reads YYREEE. From the cysteine through the phenylalanine, the CDR3 covers 15 amino acids. Solely the CDR3 DNA is kept, with 45 bases framed from the first base. V and J lose 4 bases and 0 bases, and a span of 10 bases separates them.